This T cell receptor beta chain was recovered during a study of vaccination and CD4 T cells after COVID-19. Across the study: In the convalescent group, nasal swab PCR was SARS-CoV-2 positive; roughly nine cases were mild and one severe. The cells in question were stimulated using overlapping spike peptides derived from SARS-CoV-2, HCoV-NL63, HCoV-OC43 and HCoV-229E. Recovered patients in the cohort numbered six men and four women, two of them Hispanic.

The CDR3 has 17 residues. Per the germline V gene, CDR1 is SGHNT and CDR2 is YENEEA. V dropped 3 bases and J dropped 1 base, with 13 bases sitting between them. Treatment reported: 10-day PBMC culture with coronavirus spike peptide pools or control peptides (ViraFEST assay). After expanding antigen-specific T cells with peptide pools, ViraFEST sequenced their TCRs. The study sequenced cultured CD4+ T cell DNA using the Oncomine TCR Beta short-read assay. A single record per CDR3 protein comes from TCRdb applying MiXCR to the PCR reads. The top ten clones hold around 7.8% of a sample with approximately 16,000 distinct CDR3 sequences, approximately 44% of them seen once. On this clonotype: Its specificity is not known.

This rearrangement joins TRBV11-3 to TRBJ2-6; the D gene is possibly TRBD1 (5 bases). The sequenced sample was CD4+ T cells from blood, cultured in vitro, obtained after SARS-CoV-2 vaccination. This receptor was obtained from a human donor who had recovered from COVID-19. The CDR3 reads CASSLLGVPSGANVLTF. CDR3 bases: TGTGCCAGCAGCTTGTTAGGGGTCCCGTCTGGGGCCAACGTCCTGACTTTC.